This is a list of T cell receptor beta chains from one sample in a study of Ad26.COV2.S vaccination and SARS-CoV-2 variants. TCRdb's copy holds only in-frame clones and misses some; the assay was immunoSEQ multiplex PCR. The table lists hundreds of thousands of clones, more than 70% of them singletons. The sequences come from peripheral blood, collected in a trial of Ad26.COV2.S vaccine versus placebo. Receptor source: a person aged 18-65 years who received the Ad26.COV2.S COVID-19 vaccine or a placebo. Each CDR3 is given with its conserved first and last residue. Fields, in order: D gene, clone size, V gene, J gene, CDR3 length, CDR3 protein, CDR3 DNA. The D gene is left open where the match is weak. The size of a clone is reported for some rows only, either as once, few or many, or as a class for expanded clones.

-	-	TRBV6-5	TRBJ2-3	11	CASYAGDTQYF	TGTGCCAGCTATGCTGGGGATACGCAGTATTTT
TRBD1	-	TRBV6-5	TRBJ1-3	14	CASSYTGAGNTIYF	TGTGCCAGCAGTTATACAGGGGCTGGAAACACCATATATTTT
TRBD1	-	TRBV4-1	TRBJ1-1	15	CASSQKEGADTEAFF	TGCGCCAGCAGCCAAAAAGAGGGGGCTGACACTGAAGCTTTCTTT
TRBD2	-	TRBV30	TRBJ2-1	14	CAWSVAGGPYEQFF	TGTGCCTGGAGTGTAGCGGGAGGGCCCTATGAGCAGTTCTTC
-	-	TRBV6-5	TRBJ2-2	14	CASSDTGNTGELFF	TGTGCCAGCAGCGACACTGGAAACACCGGGGAGCTGTTTTTT
-	few	TRBV24-1	TRBJ1-1	15	CATSDGGGANTEAFF	TGTGCCACCAGTGATGGGGGAGGTGCGAACACTGAAGCTTTCTTT
TRBD2	-	TRBV4-3	TRBJ2-3	21	CASSLDHARTSGGTITDTQYF	TGCGCCAGCAGCCTCGACCACGCCAGGACTAGCGGGGGAACAATCACAGATACGCAGTATTTT
-	-	TRBV30	TRBJ1-4	15	CAWSVPRTTNEKLFF	TGTGCCTGGAGTGTACCCCGGACGACTAATGAAAAACTGTTTTTT
TRBD1	-	TRBV29-1	TRBJ2-7	12	CSGRTGVYEQYF	TGCAGCGGCCGAACAGGGGTCTACGAGCAGTACTTC
-	-	TRBV2	TRBJ1-6	14	CASSPGSYNSPLHF	TGTGCCAGCAGTCCCGGGTCCTATAATTCACCCCTCCACTTT
-	once	TRBV6-2/TRBV6-3	TRBJ2-3	15	CASSSLGPSTDTQYF	TGTGCCAGCAGTTCCCTGGGGCCTAGCACAGATACGCAGTATTTT
TRBD1	-	TRBV19	TRBJ1-5	14	CATHRDRGNQPQHF	TGTGCCACCCACCGGGACAGGGGGAATCAGCCCCAGCATTTT
TRBD1	-	TRBV7-2	TRBJ1-1	15	CASSLAGTANTEAFF	TGTGCCAGCAGCTTAGCGGGGACAGCCAACACTGAAGCTTTCTTT
-	once	TRBV15	TRBJ2-5	11	CATSWRETQYF	TGTGCCACCTCTTGGAGGGAGACCCAGTACTTC
-	-	TRBV3-1/TRBV3-2	TRBJ2-5	14	CASSLGTRQETQYF	TGTGCCAGCAGCCTCGGGACAAGACAAGAGACCCAGTACTTC
-	-	TRBV18	TRBJ2-6	18	CASSLGGQFYSGANVLTF	TGTGCCAGCTCACTAGGTGGACAGTTTTACTCTGGGGCCAACGTCCTGACTTTC
-	-	TRBV3-1/TRBV3-2	TRBJ1-5	13	CASSQPGLQPQHF	TGTGCCAGCAGCCAACCCGGTTTACAGCCCCAGCATTTT
-	-	TRBV3-1/TRBV3-2	TRBJ2-5	17	CASSQGLSGLSQVTQYF	TGTGCCAGCAGCCAAGGGTTGAGCGGCCTTAGCCAGGTGACCCAGTACTTC
TRBD1	once	TRBV30	TRBJ2-1	15	CAWSRGQGGGDEQFF	TGTGCCTGGAGCCGTGGACAGGGTGGGGGCGATGAGCAGTTCTTC
-	-	TRBV9	TRBJ1-3	14	CASSPQTAGNTIYF	TGTGCCAGCAGCCCCCAGACTGCTGGAAACACCATATATTTT
-	-	TRBV6-6	TRBJ1-5	14	CASREHRANQPQHF	TGTGCCAGCAGAGAACACAGGGCCAATCAGCCCCAGCATTTT
-	-	TRBV6-6	TRBJ1-6	14	CASSPRGGQSPLHF	TGTGCCAGCAGTCCCCGAGGAGGGCAATCACCCCTCCACTTT
-	-	TRBV30	TRBJ2-5	18	CAWSVISWGRGTPETQYF	TGTGCCTGGAGTGTAATCTCGTGGGGAAGGGGAACCCCAGAGACCCAGTACTTC
TRBD1	-	TRBV9	TRBJ1-2	14	CASSVATGGGGYTF	TGTGCCAGCAGCGTAGCAACAGGGGGCGGTGGCTACACCTTC
TRBD1	-	TRBV6-4	TRBJ2-1	15	CASSDGTGPTNEQFF	TGTGCCAGCAGTGACGGGACAGGGCCTACGAATGAGCAGTTCTTC
-	-	TRBV18	TRBJ1-1	15	CASSLRQDWDTEAFF	TGTGCCAGCTCACTCCGACAGGACTGGGACACTGAAGCTTTCTTT
TRBD2	-	TRBV7-2	TRBJ2-7	15	CASSSGAGGLYEQYF	TGTGCCAGCAGCTCCGGGGCGGGAGGTTTATACGAGCAGTACTTC
-	-	TRBV7-7	TRBJ2-5	13	CASSLTPTETQYF	TGTGCCAGCAGCTTAACTCCCACAGAGACCCAGTACTTC
TRBD1	-	TRBV12-3/TRBV12-4	TRBJ1-2	12	CASRGTGYGYTF	TGTGCCAGCAGAGGGACAGGATATGGCTACACCTTC
TRBD2	-	TRBV2	TRBJ2-5	20	CASSLRNGMGTSGAHRTQYF	TGTGCCAGCAGTCTCAGAAACGGAATGGGGACTAGCGGGGCCCACCGGACCCAGTACTTC
-	-	TRBV6-2/TRBV6-3	TRBJ1-2	13	CASSKGGTYGYTF	TGTGCCAGCAGCAAGGGGGGGACCTATGGCTACACCTTC
-	-	TRBV10-3	TRBJ2-5	11	CAIRYGETQYF	TGTGCCATCAGATACGGAGAGACCCAGTACTTC
-	-	TRBV12-3/TRBV12-4	TRBJ1-1	13	CASSLAENTEAFF	TGTGCCAGCAGTTTGGCCGAGAACACTGAAGCTTTCTTT